One sample yielded the 20 T cell receptor beta chains listed below, sequenced in a study of Ad26.COV2.S vaccination and SARS-CoV-2 variants. As for treatment: roughly 20 received Ad26.COV2.S at low or high dose, single or two shots; about five received placebo; per-sample allocation not given. It was on day 63 after the first vaccine or placebo injection that samples were taken. Data came from immunoSEQ multiplex PCR; TCRdb stores just in-frame clones and leaves some out. The table has some 410,000 clones, about 90% seen once. The sequenced sample was peripheral blood, obtained in a trial of Ad26.COV2.S vaccine versus placebo. The receptors here all came from a person between 18 and 65 years old who received the Ad26.COV2.S COVID-19 vaccine or a placebo.

The chain is built from TRBV5-1 and TRBJ2-3; D is unresolved. Germline-derived CDR1 and CDR2 are SGHRS and YFSETQ. This CDR3 contains 15 residues. Trimming removed 4 bases at V and 1 base at J, with 13 bases between. CDR3: CASSVGVGGTDTQYF. CDR3 nucleotide sequence: TGCGCCAGCAGCGTGGGTGTTGGGGGCACAGATACGCAGTATTTT.

In this sample, this clone turned up once. The rearrangement joins TRBV11-2 to TRBJ2-5; D unclear. Germline CDR1 reads SGHAT; CDR2 reads FQNNGV. V lost 6 bases and J 1 base, leaving 6 bases between the germline ends. CDR3 length: 12 amino acids. CDR3 coding DNA: TGTGCCAGCAGACAGACCCAAGAGACCCAGTACTTC. This translates into CASRQTQETQYF.

Comment on this clone: The same CDR3 also results from other DNA sequences found in this sample. The chain recombines TRBV30 with TRBJ2-6; no clear D gene. V shed 0 bases and J shed 1 base, with 1 base lying between them. The CDR3 is 13 residues long. Germline V gene data show CDR1 as GTSNPN and CDR2 as SVGIG (reference sequence). CDR3 nucleotide sequence: TGTGCCTGGAGTGTATCTGGGGCCAACGTCCTGACTTTC. This encodes CAWSVSGANVLTF.

V gene TRBV4-3 combines with J gene TRBJ2-7; D tentatively reads TRBD1 or TRBD2 (6 bases each). CDR1 and CDR2 (germline): LGHNA, YSLEER. This CDR3 has 15 amino acids. Trimming took off 4 bases at V and 3 bases at J, with 16 bases between the two ends. DNA for the CDR3: TGCGCCAGCAGCCCCGGCACAGGGACTTACTACGAGCAGTACTTC. It codes for CASSPGTGTYYEQYF.

The chain recombines TRBV4-3 with TRBJ2-7; TRBD1 agrees at 8 bases. V lost 3 bases and J lost 4; bases outside the gene matches: 5. The CDR3 consists of 14 residues. The germline CDR1 and CDR2 sequences are LGHNA and YSLEER. CDR3 loop: CASSQETGAYEQYF. As DNA, the CDR3 is TGCGCCAGCAGCCAGGAGACAGGGGCGTACGAGCAGTACTTC.

A single count supports this clone. V and J are TRBV12-3 or TRBV12-4 and TRBJ1-5; D unresolved. The CDR3 runs 12 residues. The ends were cut back, 5 bases at V and 0 bases at J, with 2 bases in the middle. The CDR3 coding sequence is TGTGCCAGCAGTCATAGCAATCAGCCCCAGCATTTT. As protein: CASSHSNQPQHF.

The rearrangement uses TRBV11-3 and TRBJ2-1, with 10 nucleotides matching TRBD2. Germline V gene data show CDR1 as SGHNT and CDR2 as YENEEA. V dropped 4 bases and J dropped 0; count of bases not matched to a gene: 3. There are 16 residues in the CDR3. The CDR3 bases are TGTGCCAGCAGCTCCAAGCGGGGGGGCTCCTACAATGAGCAGTTCTTC. Amino acid sequence: CASSSKRGGSYNEQFF.

This clone was seen once. This chain links TRBV10-3 with TRBJ1-5; 7 bases match TRBD1. J gave up 6 bases and V 3 bases, and 14 bases lay outside the gene matches. The CDR3 runs 17 residues. Per the germline V gene, CDR1 is ENHRY and CDR2 is SYGVKD. The CDR3 sequence: CAISDRTVLGGPQPQHF. CDR3 coding DNA: TGTGCCATCAGTGACCGAACGGTATTAGGGGGCCCTCAGCCCCAGCATTTT.

The CDR3 loop is CATYRDRAYEQYF. The CDR3 DNA sequence: TGTGCCACTTACCGGGACAGGGCTTACGAGCAGTACTTC. This rearrangement joins TRBV6-5 to TRBJ2-7; 9 positions agree with TRBD1. The CDR3 extends over 13 amino acids. Per the germline V gene, CDR1 is MNHEY and CDR2 is SVGAGI. V lost 10 bases, J lost 4 bases, and 8 bases stayed unmatched.

V gene TRBV27 combines with J gene TRBJ2-2; 8 nucleotides line up with TRBD1. V lost 5 bases and J lost 5; bases outside the gene matches: 7. The CDR3 is made up of 15 amino acids. CDR1 and CDR2 (germline): MNHEY, SMNVEV (reference sequence). This chain's CDR3 is CASSPTGGRTGELFF. CDR3 coding DNA: TGTGCCAGCAGTCCTACAGGGGGTCGGACCGGGGAGCTGTTTTTT.

The CDR3 spells CASRQDREYNEQFF. CDR3 bases: TGTGCCAGCAGGCAAGACCGGGAGTACAATGAGCAGTTCTTC. The V gene is TRBV6-6, the J gene TRBJ2-1; D is possibly TRBD2 (6 bases). The V gene lost 6 bases and the J gene lost 4 bases, with 13 bases spanning the gap. The CDR3 has 14 residues. Germline CDR1 MNHNY, CDR2 SVGAGI (reference sequence).

V gene TRBV7-9 combines with J gene TRBJ2-3; the match to TRBD2 covers 9 bases. Trimming removed 6 bases from V and 5 bases from J; junction bases left unmatched: 0. The CDR3 has 12 amino acids. CDR1 and CDR2 (germline): SEHNR, FQNEAQ (reference sequence). As DNA, the CDR3 is TGTGCCAGCAGGACTAGCGGAGATACGCAGTATTTT. The encoded protein is CASRTSGDTQYF.

The chain recombines TRBV5-4 with TRBJ2-7; no clear D. Germline-derived CDR1 and CDR2 are SGHNT and YYREEE (reference sequence). Trimming removed 3 bases from V and 5 bases from J, with 12 bases in between. CDR3 length: 13 residues. The CDR3 here is CASSSFVADEQYF. The CDR3 DNA reads as TGTGCCAGCAGCTCCTTCGTGGCGGACGAGCAGTACTTC.

The chain carries TRBV10-3 and TRBJ2-1; 8 bases map to TRBD1. V lost 4 bases to trimming and J lost 4 bases; unmatched junction nucleotides: 9. Per the germline V gene, CDR1 is ENHRY and CDR2 is SYGVKD. This CDR3 is 16 amino acids long. The CDR3 DNA follows: TGTGCCATCAGTGCATTAACAGGGGGTTCTTACAATGAGCAGTTCTTC. Translation gives CAISALTGGSYNEQFF.

The chain combines TRBV5-4 with TRBJ1-3; D possibly corresponds to TRBD1 (6 bases). The CDR3 contains 14 residues. V dropped 2 bases and J dropped 2 bases, with 8 bases sitting between them. Germline assignment: CDR1 SGHNT and CDR2 YYREEE (reference sequence). The CDR3 coding sequence is TGTGCCAGCAGCTTTGCAGGGGCTGGAAACACCATATATTTT. Translation gives CASSFAGAGNTIYF.

This chain uses TRBV7-2 with TRBJ2-5; D unresolved. CDR1 and CDR2 (germline): SGHTA, FQGNSA. This CDR3 has 14 amino acids. V was cut by 5 bases and J by 5 bases, with 15 bases left in between. DNA for the CDR3: TGTGCCAGCAGCCCCTTAGTAGGTGTTGAGACCCAGTACTTC. Its protein product is CASSPLVGVETQYF.

This clone was counted once. J is TRBJ2-7 and V is TRBV28; D remains unclear. The V and J ends lost 6 bases and 8 bases respectively, with 11 bases between them. The CDR3 consists of 11 residues. Germline CDR1 reads MDHEN; CDR2 reads SYDVKM. The CDR3 DNA reads TGTGCCAGCAGAACGAACGCTCAGCAGTACTTC. This sequence encodes CASRTNAQQYF.

The chain recombines TRBV12-3 or TRBV12-4 with TRBJ1-1, with D uncertain. Trimming removed 3 bases from V and 5 bases from J, with 7 bases in between. The CDR3 contains 12 residues. The CDR3 DNA reads as TGTGCCAGCAGTTTGGCGAGGACTGAAGCTTTCTTT. Amino acids: CASSLARTEAFF.

The chain couples TRBV6-2 or TRBV6-3 to TRBJ2-5; tentatively, D is TRBD2 (6 bases). The V gene's germline CDR1 is MNHEY and CDR2 SVGEGT. This CDR3 spans 16 amino acids. Trimming cost V 3 bases and J 2 bases, with 16 bases left between them. For the CDR3, the DNA is TGTGCCAGCAGTTATGGGACTTTGCGATGGCAAGAGACCCAGTACTTC. This translates into CASSYGTLRWQETQYF.

V is TRBV28 and J is TRBJ2-7; possibly TRBD1 for D (6 bases). Between the trimmed V and J ends, which lost 1 base and 6 bases, there was a span of 25 bases. CDR3 size: 18 residues. Germline V lookup: CDR1 MDHEN, CDR2 SYDVKM. CDR3 nucleotides: TGTGCCAGCAGTTTATCCTTCGCCACAGGGAGTAATCGTCGCGAGCAGTACTTC. This sequence encodes CASSLSFATGSNRREQYF.